This T cell receptor beta chain appears in the sequencing data of a study of shared clonotypes between healthy human individuals. Comment on this clone: Its specificity is not known.

The CDR3 is 14 residues long. Looked up from germline, CDR1 is SGHRS and CDR2 is YFSETQ. With 1 base removed from V and 3 bases from J, the gap between germline ends came to 10 bases. Sequencing used immunoSEQ multiplex PCR; TCRdb keeps in-frame clones, though not all of them. The data show some 2,400,000 clones, around 95% seen once. The study, taken as a whole, reports: The sole specimen, blood, was sampled, and tissue repertoires likely differ. Researchers found naive subsets generally carried larger estimated richness than memory subsets.

The chain employs TRBV5-1 and TRBJ2-5; possible D gene TRBD1, 5 bases. Sequenced material: naive CD4+ T cells sorted from blood. As to subset: CD45RA+ positively selected. This TCR came from a man between 18 and 29 years old in good health. The CDR3 spells CASSLRQQEETQYF. The CDR3 DNA reads as TGCGCCAGCAGCTTGAGACAGCAAGAAGAGACCCAGTACTTC.